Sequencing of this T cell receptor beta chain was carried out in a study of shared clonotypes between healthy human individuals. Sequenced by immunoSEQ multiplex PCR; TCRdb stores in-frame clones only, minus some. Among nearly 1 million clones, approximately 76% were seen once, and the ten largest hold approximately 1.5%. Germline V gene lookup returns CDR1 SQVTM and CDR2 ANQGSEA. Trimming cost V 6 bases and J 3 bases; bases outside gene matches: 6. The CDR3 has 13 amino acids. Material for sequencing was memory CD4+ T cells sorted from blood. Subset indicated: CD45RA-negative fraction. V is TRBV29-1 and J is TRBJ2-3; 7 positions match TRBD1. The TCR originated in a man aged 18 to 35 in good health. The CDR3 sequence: CSVTGTVTDTQYF. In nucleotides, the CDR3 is TGCAGCGTGACCGGGACAGTTACAGATACGCAGTATTTT.